A single sample gave rise to the 10 T cell receptor beta chains below, sequenced in a study of T cells in Graves' hyperthyroidism and ophthalmopathy. Amplified regions were TCR beta CDR3 sequences from RNA transcripts. During a first-round RT-PCR of the TCR CDR3, the HTBI primer set was used. TCRdb used MiXCR to reprocess the multiplex PCR reads, holding one entry per CDR3 protein. Of around 580,000 distinct CDR3 sequences listed, 16% are singletons. The sample was blood. These receptors were collected from a young woman with Graves' hyperthyroidism.

Only a few counts were recorded for this clonotype. The genes are TRBV7-9 and TRBJ2-7, with 7 bases matching TRBD1. Germline CDR1 and CDR2: SEHNR and FQNEAQ (reference sequence). V lost 1 base to trimming and J lost 8 bases; unmatched junction nucleotides: 2. The CDR3 is 12 residues long. Here the CDR3 reads CASSLVGQKQYF. CDR3 nucleotide sequence: TGTGCCAGCAGCTTAGTGGGACAGAAGCAGTACTTC.

The rearrangement uses TRBV7-9 and TRBJ1-2; tentatively, D is TRBD1 (5 bases). Looked up from germline, CDR1 is SEHNR and CDR2 is FQNEAQ (reference sequence). The V end was cut by 6 bases, the J end by 6 bases, with 14 bases between. The CDR3 spans 13 residues. Written as DNA, the CDR3 is TGTGCCAGCAGAAGAGGGGCAGAAGATGGCTACACCTTC. It is translated as CASRRGAEDGYTF.

The rearrangement joins TRBV20-1 to TRBJ2-2; D not certain. The CDR3 length is 15 residues. Trimming removed 2 bases at V and 1 base at J, with 11 bases between. CDR1 and CDR2 (germline): DFQATT, SNEGSKA (reference sequence). The CDR3 protein is CSARQPSLNTGELFF. The DNA of the CDR3 is TGCAGTGCTAGACAGCCATCCCTGAACACCGGGGAGCTGTTTTTT.

Ten or more counts support this clonotype. The J gene is TRBJ2-5, the V gene TRBV18; TRBD2 matches 10 bases. Germline lookup yields CDR1 KGHSH and CDR2 LQKENI. This CDR3 is 16 amino acids long. Losses at the gene ends were 3 bases for V and 2 bases for J; bases not matched to a gene: 6. The CDR3 region has the DNA TGTGCCAGCTCACCGTTAGCGGGAGGAGGGCAAGAGACCCAGTACTTC. This codes for CASSPLAGGGQETQYF.

This clonotype was found many times. The V call is TRBV30, the J call TRBJ2-5; TRBD2 aligns across 8 bases. Losses at the gene ends were 6 bases for V and 1 base for J; bases not matched to a gene: 7. CDR3 size: 14 residues. The germline V gene has CDR1 GTSNPN and CDR2 SVGIG (reference sequence). CDR3 nucleotides: TGTGCCTGCCGCCCGACTAGCGCCCAAGAGACCCAGTACTTC. Translated: CACRPTSAQETQYF.

V usage is TRBV30 and J usage is TRBJ1-2, with TRBD1 as a possible D gene (5 bases). Germline V CDR1 and CDR2: GTSNPN, SVGIG (reference sequence). CDR3 length: 14 residues. V was cut by 0 bases and J by 6 bases, with 14 bases left in between. CDR3 in DNA: TGTGCCTGGAGTGTCGCCAGGGTAAAGAATGGCTACACCTTC. Residues: CAWSVARVKNGYTF.

V usage is TRBV6-1 and J usage is TRBJ2-3; TRBD2 might be the D (5 bases). Germline loops: CDR1 MNHNS, CDR2 SASEGT. The CDR3 is made up of 18 amino acids. V dropped 6 bases and J dropped 2 bases, with 24 bases sitting between them. CDR3 DNA sequence: TGTGCCAGCAGCCCGACCCCTATCACTAGAGACCACACAGATACGCAGTATTTT. The encoded protein is CASSPTPITRDHTDTQYF.

The V call is TRBV15, the J call TRBJ2-5, with 10 bases fitting TRBD1. The V and J ends lost 1 base and 3 bases, in that order; junction bases with no gene match: 2. This CDR3 contains 15 residues. The V gene's germline CDR1 is LNHNV and CDR2 YYDKDF (reference sequence). CDR3 amino acids: CATSRGGTGEETQYF. The CDR3 bases are TGTGCCACCAGCAGAGGAGGGACAGGGGAAGAGACCCAGTACTTC.

This clonotype appeared a few times. The chain recombines TRBV19 with TRBJ2-2; 10 bases agree with TRBD2. CDR1 and CDR2 from the germline V gene are LNHDA and SQIVND (reference sequence). J was trimmed by 3 bases and V by 6 bases; bases with no gene match: 7. CDR3 length: 16 amino acids. The CDR3 sequence is CASRWSLAGDTGELFF. CDR3 DNA: TGTGCCAGTAGGTGGAGTCTAGCGGGAGACACCGGGGAGCTGTTTTTT.

The chain employs TRBV10-1 and TRBJ2-2; tentatively, D is TRBD1 (7 bases). Germline V CDR1 and CDR2: WNHNN, SYGVQD (reference sequence). The V end was cut by 3 bases, the J end by 3 bases, with 8 bases between. The CDR3 extends over 14 amino acids. The CDR3 protein is CASSDRGDTGELFF. CDR3 sequence (DNA): TGCGCCAGCAGTGACAGGGGGGACACCGGGGAGCTGTTTTTT.